These 26 T cell receptor beta chains share one sample of origin, sequenced in a study of blood T cell repertoires in COVID-19 (dated by TCRdb to 2020 to 2022). Library construction relied on the immunoSEQ multiplex PCR assay. TCRdb took this table from immuneACCESS and kept in-frame rearrangements with V and J called. Such tables lack part of the clones; where checked against another copy, unresolved V genes explain under half of the gap, and the rest is unexplained. The sample table records roughly 150,000 clones; around 80% of these occur just once. The ten largest clones represent 5% of the sample. The sequenced sample consisted of peripheral blood. The receptors stem from a woman aged 45-65 years with acute or convalescent COVID-19.

On this clone itself: A read error may explain this, as a much larger clone is one base away. Other nucleotide sequences from this sample produce the same CDR3. The chain uses TRBV2 and TRBJ2-3, with unresolved D. The germline V gene has CDR1 SNHLY and CDR2 FYNNEI. The germline V and J ends were trimmed by 3 bases and 1 base, with 5 bases remaining between them. The CDR3 runs to 13 residues. CDR3 amino acids: CASSEQGTDTQYF. DNA of the CDR3: TGTGCCAGCAGTGAGCAGGGCACAGATACGCAGTATTTT.

This chain uses TRBV27 with TRBJ1-6; a weak D match, TRBD1 (6 bases). Germline V gene sequence: CDR1 MNHEY, CDR2 SMNVEV (reference sequence). The V end lost 0 bases, the J end lost 10 bases, and 16 bases lay between the germline ends. The CDR3 totals 16 residues. The CDR3 DNA sequence: TGTGCCAGCAGTTTATCGATACAGGGCCTGGGATCACCCCTCCACTTT. Translated: CASSLSIQGLGSPLHF.

CDR3 sequence reads: CASSFGVSGWNSPLHF. CDR3 sequence (DNA): TGTGCCAGCAGCTTCGGGGTAAGCGGGTGGAATTCACCCCTCCACTTT. This chain connects TRBV7-2 to TRBJ1-6, with D uncertain. V was trimmed by 3 bases and J by 7 bases, leaving 16 bases between them. The CDR3 length is 16 residues. CDR1 and CDR2 (germline): SGHTA, FQGNSA.

The chain is built from TRBV27 and TRBJ1-2; TRBD1 matches at 7 bases. The CDR3 consists of 14 residues. With 4 bases clipped from V and 8 bases from J, the junction kept 10 bases outside the gene matches. The germline V gene encodes CDR1 MNHEY and CDR2 SMNVEV (reference sequence). The CDR3 is CASSSGQRGVGYTF. CDR3 nucleotide sequence: TGTGCCAGCAGTTCGGGACAGAGAGGGGTCGGCTACACCTTC.

The table lists this clone with a count of one. J is TRBJ2-2 and V is TRBV9, with D possibly TRBD2 on 5 matching bases. Trimming took off 7 bases at V and 1 base at J, with 11 bases between the two ends. The germline V gene has CDR1 SGDLS and CDR2 YYNGEE. The CDR3 runs to 14 residues. CDR3 in DNA: TGTGCCAGCCGGGAACTTGTGAACACCGGGGAGCTGTTTTTT. It translates to CASRELVNTGELFF.

The V and J genes are TRBV19 and TRBJ2-1; tentatively, D is TRBD1 (5 bases). Deletions cut 6 bases from V and 5 bases from J, with 11 bases between. CDR1 and CDR2 (germline): LNHDA, SQIVND (reference sequence). The CDR3 has 13 amino acids. CDR3 residues: CASSQQAHNEQFF. The CDR3 coding sequence is TGTGCCAGTAGCCAACAGGCTCACAATGAGCAGTTCTTC. The full variable domain, with the rest looked up from reference TRBV19 and TRBJ2-1, is DGGITQSPKYLFRKEGQNVTLSCEQNLNHDAMYWYRQDPGQGLRLIYYSQIVNDFQKGDIAEGYSVSREKKESFPLTVTSAQKNPTAFYLCASSQQAHNEQFFGPGTRLTVL.

This sequence joins TRBV9 and TRBJ1-3; 8 bases match TRBD1. This CDR3 contains 15 residues. Losses at the gene ends were 2 bases for V and 2 bases for J; bases not matched to a gene: 3. Germline values: CDR1 SGDLS, CDR2 YYNGEE. In DNA, the CDR3 is TGTGCCAGCAGCGTGACAGGGGATGCTGGAAACACCATATATTTT. This sequence encodes CASSVTGDAGNTIYF.

This clone has more than one count but fewer than ten. The rearrangement links TRBV6-2 or TRBV6-3 to TRBJ1-2, with 7 bases aligning to TRBD1. The CDR3 totals 15 residues. With V trimmed by 0 bases and J by 6 bases, 7 bases remained unmatched. CDR1 is MNHEY and CDR2 is SVGEGT in the germline V gene. The CDR3 region has the DNA TGTGCCAGCAGTTACTCGAAGGGGGCTTTGAATGGCTACACCTTC. Its translation: CASSYSKGALNGYTF.

The V and J genes are TRBV10-3 and TRBJ2-6; D is unresolved. V lost 10 bases and J 0 bases, leaving 7 bases between the germline ends. CDR1 is ENHRY, CDR2 SYGVKD, per germline. The CDR3 length is 13 residues. The CDR3 spells CATLSSGANVLTF. DNA of the CDR3: TGTGCCACTCTCTCCTCTGGGGCCAACGTCCTGACTTTC.

The rearrangement links TRBV7-8 to TRBJ1-5; D ambiguous. The germline gives CDR1 SGHVS, CDR2 FQNEAQ. Trimming left V 1 base short and J 5 bases short, with 6 bases between. This CDR3 is built from 13 residues. CDR3 DNA: TGTGCCAGCAGCTTAGGGCGGGATCAGCCCCAGCATTTT. Its protein product is CASSLGRDQPQHF.

This clone showed up just a few times. In the same sample, other DNA sequences code for this CDR3. V gene TRBV3-1 (or the pseudogene TRBV3-2) combines with J gene TRBJ1-6, with TRBD1 matching over 7 bases. This CDR3 has 14 residues. Germline lookup yields CDR1 LGHDT and CDR2 YNNKEL (reference sequence). V trimming: 1 base; J trimming: 8 bases; junction bases outside the gene matches: 2. The DNA for the CDR3 is TGTGCCAGCAGCCAAGGGACAGGCGATTCACCCCTCCACTTT. It is translated as CASSQGTGDSPLHF.

The chain is built from TRBV7-3 and TRBJ2-1; tentative D call: TRBD1 (5 bases). CDR1 and CDR2 (germline): SGHTA, FQGTGA. The V and J ends lost 4 bases and 5 bases respectively, with 15 bases between them. The CDR3 loop spans 15 amino acids. The CDR3, as DNA: TGTGCCAGCAGCTCATATGGGGCTGCCGACAATGAGCAGTTCTTC. It encodes CASSSYGAADNEQFF. The full variable domain, rest sourced from reference TRBV7-3 and TRBJ2-1, is GAGVSQTPSNKVTEKGKYVELRCDPISGHTALYWYRQSLGQGPEFLIYFQGTGAADDSGLPNDRFFAVRPEGSVSTLKIQRTERGDSAVYLCASSSYGAADNEQFFGPGTRLTVL.

The chain links TRBV7-2 to TRBJ1-6, with 7 bases lining up with TRBD1. Germline CDR1 SGHTA, CDR2 FQGNSA. V was clipped by 0 bases and J by 8 bases; unmatched bases: 10. The CDR3 totals 17 residues. The CDR3 loop reads CASSLATGLGNDSPLHF. The CDR3, as DNA: TGTGCCAGCAGCTTAGCGACAGGGCTGGGTAATGATTCACCCCTCCACTTT.

CDR3 region: CASSSTGNNSPLHF. In nucleotides, the CDR3 is TGTGCCAGCAGTTCAACAGGCAATAATTCACCCCTCCACTTT. V is TRBV28 and J is TRBJ1-6, with D possibly matching TRBD1 (5 bases). Germline CDR1 reads MDHEN; CDR2 reads SYDVKM. The CDR3 consists of 14 residues. Trimming removed 4 bases from V and 5 bases from J, with 9 bases in between.

This clone was observed a single time. The rearrangement links TRBV2 to TRBJ1-4, with 7 positions matching TRBD1. J was trimmed by 3 bases and V by 6 bases; bases with no gene match: 7. The CDR3 length is 15 residues. CDR1 is SNHLY, CDR2 FYNNEI, per germline. CDR3 DNA sequence: TGTGCCAGCAGAGGACAGGTCGAGCCTAATGAAAAACTGTTTTTT. Amino acids: CASRGQVEPNEKLFF.

The chain links TRBV4-3 to TRBJ2-7; TRBD1 might be the D (6 bases). The CDR3 length is 14 residues. The germline CDR1 and CDR2 sequences are LGHNA and YSLEER. V shed 1 base and J shed 6 bases, with 13 bases lying between them. CDR3 nucleotides: TGCGCCAGCAGCCAAGGGTCCAGGGGCCGCGAGCAGTACTTC. This gives the protein CASSQGSRGREQYF.

V and J are TRBV28 and TRBJ1-2; tentative D call: TRBD1 (6 bases). The germline V gene encodes CDR1 MDHEN and CDR2 SYDVKM. Trimming took 3 bases from V and 9 from J, leaving 20 bases between them. This CDR3 spans 15 amino acids. CDR3 residues: CASSFSQGPRGRYTF. In DNA form, the CDR3 reads TGTGCCAGCAGTTTCAGCCAGGGGCCTCGGGGACGCTACACCTTC.

V is TRBV7-9 and J is TRBJ2-1; tentative D call: TRBD1 (5 bases). Trimming removed 4 bases from V and 5 bases from J, with 18 bases in between. Per the germline V gene, CDR1 is SEHNR and CDR2 is FQNEAQ (reference sequence). The CDR3 runs 16 residues. The CDR3 loop is CASSSRQGQGHNEQFF. The CDR3, as DNA: TGTGCCAGCAGCTCTAGGCAGGGCCAAGGCCACAATGAGCAGTTCTTC.

The rearrangement joins TRBV7-8 to TRBJ1-1; TRBD1 agrees at 9 bases. Germline CDR1 SGHVS, CDR2 FQNEAQ. The V and J ends lost 1 base and 5 bases, in that order; junction bases with no gene match: 2. This CDR3 region has 14 residues. Here the CDR3 reads CASSLGDRATEAFF. The DNA of the CDR3 is TGTGCCAGCAGCTTAGGGGACAGGGCGACTGAAGCTTTCTTT.

J is TRBJ1-2 and V is TRBV6-5; a possible D gene is TRBD1 (6 bases). Germline V gene lookup returns CDR1 MNHEY and CDR2 SVGAGI. The CDR3 loop spans 13 amino acids. Trimming took off 6 bases at V and 4 bases at J, with 12 bases between the two ends. The CDR3 bases are TGTGCCAGCAGGGGGGGGCGTATCTATGGCTACACCTTC. Amino acid sequence: CASRGGRIYGYTF.

This clone was found a few times. V gene TRBV6-6 combines with J gene TRBJ1-5, with D unclear. This CDR3 spans 13 amino acids. CDR1 MNHNY and CDR2 SVGAGI come from the germline V gene (reference sequence). The ends were cut back, 0 bases at V and 8 bases at J, with 8 bases in the middle. Here the CDR3 reads CASSYSAGEPQHF. CDR3 nucleotide sequence: TGTGCCAGCAGTTACTCGGCGGGAGAGCCCCAGCATTTT.

The V gene is TRBV6-6, the J gene TRBJ1-5; TRBD1 aligns across 10 bases. The CDR3 loop spans 15 amino acids. The V gene end was trimmed by 7 bases and the J gene end by 7 bases; junction bases not matched to a gene: 10. CDR1 and CDR2 from the germline V gene are MNHNY and SVGAGI (reference sequence). The CDR3 DNA follows: TGTGCCAGCAACCCCGGGACAGGGGTTCTACAGCCCCAGCATTTT. Protein: CASNPGTGVLQPQHF.

The V and J genes are TRBV7-8 and TRBJ2-1; D is possibly TRBD2 (6 bases). V lost 1 base to trimming and J lost 4 bases, with 23 bases between them. Looked up from germline, CDR1 is SGHVS and CDR2 is FQNEAQ. The CDR3 has 19 residues. The CDR3 protein is CASSLVGGTTQLKYNEQFF. In DNA, the CDR3 is TGTGCCAGCAGCTTAGTTGGAGGGACCACGCAGCTTAAATACAATGAGCAGTTCTTC.

The rearrangement joins TRBV6-1 to TRBJ1-1; D is possibly TRBD1 (6 bases). The length of the CDR3 is 16 residues. The V end lost 3 bases, the J end lost 1 base, and 15 bases lay between the germline ends. Per germline, CDR1 MNHNS and CDR2 SASEGT. In nucleotides, the CDR3 is TGTGCCAGCAGTGACCCAGCCAGGGGCCAGAACACTGAAGCTTTCTTT. Its translation: CASSDPARGQNTEAFF.

CDR3 DNA sequence: TGTGCCAGCAGTTTGATGAAGTTTGGGACAGGCACCTCTGGGGCCAACGTCCTGACTTTC. As protein: CASSLMKFGTGTSGANVLTF. The gene calls are TRBV27 and TRBJ2-6, with 8 bases that match TRBD1. The CDR3 has 20 amino acids. Germline lookup yields CDR1 MNHEY and CDR2 SMNVEV (reference sequence). V lost 3 bases and J lost 0; bases outside the gene matches: 13.

The chain joins TRBV3-1 (or the pseudogene TRBV3-2) to TRBJ1-5; 11 bases match TRBD1. The V gene's germline CDR1 is LGHDT and CDR2 YNNKEL (reference sequence). This CDR3 comprises 15 residues. Trimming cost V 4 bases and J 7 bases; bases outside gene matches: 6. CDR3 sequence: CASSPRTGGLQPQHF. CDR3 DNA: TGTGCCAGCAGCCCGCGGACAGGGGGCTTGCAGCCCCAGCATTTT.